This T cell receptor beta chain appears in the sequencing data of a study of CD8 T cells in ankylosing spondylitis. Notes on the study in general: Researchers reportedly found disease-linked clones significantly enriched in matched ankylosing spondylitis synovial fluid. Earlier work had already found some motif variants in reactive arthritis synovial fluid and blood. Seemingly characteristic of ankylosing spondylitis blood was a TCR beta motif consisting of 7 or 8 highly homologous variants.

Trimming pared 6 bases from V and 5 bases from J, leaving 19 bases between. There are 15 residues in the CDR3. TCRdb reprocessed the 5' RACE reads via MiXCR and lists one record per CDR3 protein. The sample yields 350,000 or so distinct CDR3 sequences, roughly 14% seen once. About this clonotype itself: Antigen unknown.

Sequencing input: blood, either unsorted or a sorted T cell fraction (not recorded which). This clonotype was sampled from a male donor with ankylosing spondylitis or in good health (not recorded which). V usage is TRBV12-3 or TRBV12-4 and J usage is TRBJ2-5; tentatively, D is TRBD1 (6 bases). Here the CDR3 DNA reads TGTGCCAGCAGGAGGGGGACATCGATCGGGGAGACCCAGTACTTC. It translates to CASRRGTSIGETQYF.